Each of the 26 T cell receptor beta chains below was sequenced from the same sample in a study of Graves' ophthalmopathy and Graves' hyperthyroidism. The TCR beta CDR3 regions underwent amplification from RNA transcripts. Second-round multiplex PCR followed a first-round RT-PCR using HTBI primers. TCRdb reprocessed the multiplex PCR reads with MiXCR, giving one entry per CDR3 protein. The data show hundreds of thousands of distinct CDR3 sequences, about 20% seen once. Sequencing was done on a sample of peripheral blood. These receptors were obtained from a woman under 30 with stable Graves' hyperthyroidism. Some clones in this sample may be carry-over from other donors' samples.

This sequence joins TRBV4-3 and TRBJ2-2; 8 nucleotides agree with TRBD1. Trimming took 1 base from V and 8 from J; bases not matched to a gene: 15. This CDR3 is built from 18 residues. CDR1 and CDR2 (germline): LGHNA, YSLEER. CDR3 loop: CASSQGPQGAGWGGELFF. The CDR3, as DNA: TGCGCCAGCAGCCAAGGGCCCCAGGGGGCTGGCTGGGGTGGGGAGCTGTTTTTT.

This clonotype was detected only a few times. The CDR3 protein is CASKDGYNTEAFF. The CDR3 DNA reads TGTGCCTCGAAGGACGGATACAACACTGAAGCTTTCTTT. This chain connects TRBV30 to TRBJ1-1, with no clear D. The germline V gene encodes CDR1 GTSNPN and CDR2 SVGIG (reference sequence). V was cut by 7 bases and J by 2 bases, with 14 bases left in between. There are 13 residues in the CDR3.

This clonotype was observed many times. V gene TRBV6-2 or TRBV6-3 combines with J gene TRBJ2-2; D remains unclear. The germline V gene encodes CDR1 MNHEY and CDR2 SVGEGT. The CDR3 extends over 17 amino acids. V was cut by 0 bases and J by 3 bases, with 14 bases left in between. The CDR3 loop reads CASSYSAASAYTGELFF. DNA for the CDR3: TGTGCCAGCAGTTACTCGGCAGCCTCCGCTTACACCGGGGAGCTGTTTTTT.

The chain recombines TRBV19 with TRBJ1-2; D might be TRBD1 (6 bases). Germline V gene sequence: CDR1 LNHDA, CDR2 SQIVND (reference sequence). V shed 3 bases and J shed 2 bases, with 10 bases lying between them. This CDR3 spans 14 amino acids. The CDR3 bases are TGTGCCAGTAGTATCCGGGGGCGCAACTATGGCTACACCTTC. Amino acids: CASSIRGRNYGYTF. Together with reference TRBV19 and TRBJ1-2, the CDR3 gives the full variable domain: DGGITQSPKYLFRKEGQNVTLSCEQNLNHDAMYWYRQDPGQGLRLIYYSQIVNDFQKGDIAEGYSVSREKKESFPLTVTSAQKNPTAFYLCASSIRGRNYGYTFGSGTRLTVV.

This clonotype was seen at least ten times. The chain is built from TRBV12-3 or TRBV12-4 and TRBJ2-7; D possibly corresponds to TRBD1 (6 bases). Trimming left V 1 base short and J 0 bases short, with 19 bases between. This CDR3 is built from 18 residues. CDR3 residues: CASSLERLVQGSSYEQYF. CDR3 in DNA: TGTGCCAGCAGTTTAGAAAGGTTGGTTCAGGGGAGCTCCTACGAGCAGTACTTC.

This clonotype appeared many times. The V gene is TRBV20-1, the J gene TRBJ1-1; possible D gene TRBD1, 5 bases. Looked up from germline, CDR1 is DFQATT and CDR2 is SNEGSKA (reference sequence). V was clipped by 1 base and J by 2 bases, with 14 bases between them. The CDR3 has 15 residues. CDR3 DNA: TGCAGTGCTAGAGCAATGACAGTAACCAACACTGAAGCTTTCTTT. Its translation is CSARAMTVTNTEAFF.

This clonotype was counted at least ten times. This sequence joins TRBV30 and TRBJ1-1; unclear D gene. Trimming removed 3 bases at V and 0 bases at J, with 11 bases between. CDR1 and CDR2 from the germline V gene are GTSNPN and SVGIG (reference sequence). The CDR3 spans 14 residues. The CDR3 loop reads CAWSNGRLNTEAFF. The CDR3 DNA reads as TGTGCCTGGAGCAATGGACGGCTGAACACTGAAGCTTTCTTT.

In its sample, this clonotype was seen many times. The J gene is TRBJ2-5, the V gene TRBV30; 7 nucleotides match TRBD1. V lost 5 bases to trimming and J lost 2 bases; unmatched junction nucleotides: 8. This CDR3 has 14 amino acids. Per the germline V gene, CDR1 is GTSNPN and CDR2 is SVGIG (reference sequence). The CDR3 DNA follows: TGTGCCTGGGAAGGGGGCGTCGGGCAAGAGACCCAGTACTTC. Translating gives CAWEGGVGQETQYF.

This clonotype was counted ten times or more. The chain is built from TRBV20-1 and TRBJ2-7; the match to TRBD1 covers 10 bases. This CDR3 contains 12 residues. Looked up from germline, CDR1 is DFQATT and CDR2 is SNEGSKA (reference sequence). V was pared by 3 bases and J by 6 bases, with 2 bases of the junction left unmatched. Written as DNA, the CDR3 is TGCAGTGCTAGGACAGGGGGCGGCGAGCAGTACTTC. Encoded protein: CSARTGGGEQYF.

The chain joins TRBV6-1 to TRBJ1-1, with D possibly TRBD1 on 6 matching bases. Germline values: CDR1 MNHNS, CDR2 SASEGT. The CDR3 runs 16 residues. V was shortened by 6 bases and J by 0 bases, with 17 bases between the two germline ends. For the CDR3, the DNA is TGTGCCAGCAGCCCCCTTCGGGACAAAATGAACACTGAAGCTTTCTTT. This sequence encodes CASSPLRDKMNTEAFF.

J is TRBJ2-7 and V is TRBV10-3; D remains ambiguous. In germline, CDR1 is ENHRY, CDR2 SYGVKD. CDR3 size: 11 residues. The V and J ends lost 0 bases and 7 bases respectively, with 4 bases between them. CDR3 nucleotides: TGTGCCATCAGTGAGTCCTTTGAGCAGTACTTC. Protein: CAISESFEQYF.

This clonotype was detected a few times. Given a much more abundant clone one base away, this may be a read error. The chain uses TRBV10-3 and TRBJ2-5, with 11 bases aligning to TRBD2. Germline V gene data show CDR1 as ENHRY and CDR2 as SYGVKD. V lost 8 bases to trimming and J lost 0 bases; unmatched junction nucleotides: 5. This CDR3 spans 15 amino acids. The CDR3 here is CAIETSGGDQETQYF. The CDR3 nucleotides are TGTGCCATCGAAACTAGCGGGGGCGACCAAGAGACCCAGTACTTC.

This clonotype was found many times. The V call is TRBV6-1, the J call TRBJ2-5; 9 bases fit TRBD2. The V and J ends lost 4 bases and 2 bases, in that order; junction bases with no gene match: 5. Germline CDR1 and CDR2: MNHNS and SASEGT. This CDR3 is built from 15 residues. DNA of the CDR3: TGTGCCAGCAGTGTTCAGCTAGCGGGACAAGAGACCCAGTACTTC. This codes for CASSVQLAGQETQYF.

This clonotype was recorded at least ten times. J is TRBJ2-7 and V is TRBV11-1, with TRBD2 as a possible D gene (6 bases). V was clipped by 2 bases and J by 4 bases, with 27 bases between them. Germline V lookup: CDR1 SGHAT, CDR2 FQDESV (reference sequence). The CDR3 is 19 amino acids. This chain's CDR3 is CASSLPGIKGRVEGYEQYF. The DNA of the CDR3 is TGTGCCAGCAGCTTACCCGGCATAAAGGGAAGGGTGGAGGGATACGAGCAGTACTTC.

This clonotype was detected many times. The chain couples TRBV6-1 to TRBJ1-5, with D possibly TRBD1 on 6 matching bases. The germline V and J ends were trimmed by 4 bases and 5 bases, with 12 bases remaining between them. The CDR3 spans 14 residues. CDR1 and CDR2 (germline): MNHNS, SASEGT. The CDR3 sequence is CASSVAGADQPQHF. The CDR3 region has the DNA TGTGCCAGCAGTGTAGCGGGGGCAGATCAGCCCCAGCATTTT.

This clonotype has at least ten counts. J is TRBJ1-2 and V is TRBV6-1; the D gene is possibly TRBD1 (6 bases). Per the germline V gene, CDR1 is MNHNS and CDR2 is SASEGT. Trimming shortened V by 6 bases and J by 5 bases, and 16 bases separated the two germline ends. The CDR3 totals 14 residues. The CDR3 DNA follows: TGTGCCAGCAGCTCAGTAGGGGGGAAGTATGGCTACACCTTC. Its translation is CASSSVGGKYGYTF.

In its sample, this clonotype was seen many times. The CDR3 DNA reads TGTGCCAGCAGGGCCGGAAGCGGATCCTACGAGCAGTACTTC. Amino acids: CASRAGSGSYEQYF. J is TRBJ2-7 and V is TRBV2, with D maybe TRBD2 (5 bases). The CDR3 covers 14 residues. Germline V gene sequence: CDR1 SNHLY, CDR2 FYNNEI. Trimming pared 6 bases from V and 1 base from J, leaving 13 bases between.

This clonotype has just a few counts. This chain connects TRBV27 to TRBJ1-2; the D is unclear. The length of the CDR3 is 13 residues. V lost 4 bases to trimming and J lost 3 bases, with 9 bases between them. Germline V lookup: CDR1 MNHEY, CDR2 SMNVEV (reference sequence). The CDR3 sequence: CASSSDQDYGYTF. The CDR3 DNA reads TGTGCCAGCAGTTCGGATCAGGACTATGGCTACACCTTC.

This clonotype was seen repeatedly, ten times or more. The chain has TRBV5-6 and TRBJ1-2, with a weak D call TRBD1 (6 bases). This CDR3 is 14 amino acids long. V dropped 4 bases and J dropped 8 bases, with 18 bases sitting between them. CDR1 is SGHDT and CDR2 is YYEEEE in the germline V gene. CDR3 in DNA: TGTGCCAGCAGCCACGACAGGCTCATGAGGGGCTACACCTTC. Protein: CASSHDRLMRGYTF.

Ten or more counts support this clonotype. The rearrangement uses TRBV5-1 and TRBJ2-7, with 8 bases matching TRBD1. J gave up 3 bases and V 4 bases, and 9 bases lay outside the gene matches. CDR1 and CDR2 (germline): SGHRS, YFSETQ. The CDR3 loop spans 15 amino acids. The chain's CDR3 is CASSVETGVYYEQYF. The CDR3 DNA reads as TGCGCCAGCAGCGTCGAGACAGGGGTTTACTACGAGCAGTACTTC.

The chain joins TRBV7-2 to TRBJ2-5; the D gene is possibly TRBD2 (5 bases). Per the germline V gene, CDR1 is SGHTA and CDR2 is FQGNSA. This CDR3 is built from 13 residues. Trimming removed 1 base from V and 4 bases from J, with 7 bases in between. CDR3 protein: CASSLGLLETQYF. The CDR3 DNA follows: TGTGCCAGCAGCTTAGGACTACTAGAGACCCAGTACTTC.

This clonotype was seen ten or more times. DNA of the CDR3: TGTGCCAGCAGTTACTCGGACACCTACGAGCAGTACTTC. The encoded protein is CASSYSDTYEQYF. V gene TRBV6-2 or TRBV6-3 combines with J gene TRBJ2-7; a weak D match, TRBD1 (5 bases). The V gene lost 0 bases and the J gene lost 2 bases, with 5 bases spanning the gap. CDR1 MNHEY and CDR2 SVGEGT come from the germline V gene. The CDR3 consists of 13 residues.

This clonotype was counted ten times or more. This rearrangement joins TRBV6-2 or TRBV6-3 to TRBJ1-2; the match to TRBD1 covers 8 bases. V trimming: 6 bases; J trimming: 4 bases; junction bases outside the gene matches: 7. This CDR3 comprises 14 residues. Per germline, CDR1 MNHEY and CDR2 SVGEGT. The CDR3 region is CASRDGQGVYGYTF. The CDR3 DNA sequence: TGTGCCAGCAGGGACGGACAGGGTGTCTATGGCTACACCTTC.

This clonotype was seen repeatedly, ten times or more. The J gene is TRBJ2-2, the V gene TRBV28; tentative D call: TRBD1 (5 bases). Trimming stripped 4 bases from V and 4 bases from J, with 10 bases between. The CDR3 runs 14 residues. Germline values: CDR1 MDHEN, CDR2 SYDVKM. The CDR3 bases are TGTGCCAGCAGTTGGGGCAAGGGCACCGGGGAGCTGTTTTTT. Translating gives CASSWGKGTGELFF.

The sample holds many counts of this clonotype. V is TRBV5-1 and J is TRBJ2-7, with 8 bases lining up with TRBD2. V lost 4 bases to trimming and J lost 5 bases; unmatched junction nucleotides: 8. The CDR3 totals 14 residues. Germline loops: CDR1 SGHRS, CDR2 YFSETQ. The CDR3 DNA follows: TGCGCCAGCAGCCAGGGACTAGTTATGGACGAGCAGTACTTC. Protein sequence: CASSQGLVMDEQYF.

This chain uses TRBV6-2 or TRBV6-3 with TRBJ1-2; perhaps TRBD1 as D (6 bases). With 2 bases removed from V and 0 bases from J, the gap between germline ends came to 16 bases. CDR3 length equals 17 residues. CDR1 is MNHEY and CDR2 is SVGEGT in the germline V gene. The CDR3 DNA follows: TGTGCCAGCAGTTACGCGACAGGTTCGGTAGCTAACTATGGCTACACCTTC. Protein sequence: CASSYATGSVANYGYTF.